The following is a T cell receptor beta chain sequence with its context. The antigen is undetermined. The table came from immunoSEQ multiplex PCR; TCRdb's copy has only in-frame clones and leaves some out. The sample lists tens of thousands of clones, more than 85% occurring once. Trimming pared 2 bases from V and 1 base from J, leaving 9 bases between. Germline V gene data show CDR1 as MNHEY and CDR2 as SMNVEV (reference sequence). The CDR3 spans 15 residues. The data were taken from a study of a mutant IDH1 vaccine in newly diagnosed glioma. Across the whole study: Vaccination started 4-6 weeks after radiotherapy alone, or with temozolomide cycles. Patients had received radiotherapy, temozolomide, or both previously, most receiving both. Males made up approximately 62% and females about 40% of treated patients, whose mean age was 40.4 years.

Stated time point: week 23, last vaccination. A single vaccine dose contained 300 ug of mutant IDH1 20-mer peptide, and topical imiquimod was used with it. This sequence joins TRBV27 and TRBJ1-5; D gene uncertain. The origin of this receptor is a man aged 50 to 60 with glioma. This specimen consisted of PBMCs, obtained from a glioma patient whose treatment included an IDH1 peptide vaccine. CDR3 sequence reads: CASSLNRFSNQPQHF. CDR3 in DNA: TGTGCCAGCAGTTTAAACCGATTCAGCAATCAGCCCCAGCATTTT.